One sample yielded the 20 T cell receptor beta chains listed below, sequenced in a study of graft-versus-host responses after intestinal transplantation. Profiling relied on immunoSEQ multiplex PCR, and the TCRdb table lists in-frame clones only, not all of them. The sample includes about 15,000 clones, under 40% of them seen just once. The plating included roughly 200,000 irradiated, violet-dye-labeled stimulator cells together with roughly 200,000 CFSE-labeled responder cells. The source was alloreactive CD8+ T cells from a mixed lymphocyte reaction culture, collected before intestinal transplant. Subset: CFSE-low proliferating T cells sorted from roughly 6-day pre-transplant mixed lymphocyte reaction (GvH or HvG direction). The receptor source for this set is a human patient who received an intestinal transplant.

Regarding this clone: This may come from a read error, since a much larger clone is one base off. The chain uses TRBV5-1 and TRBJ2-1; no definite D call. Germline V CDR1 and CDR2: SGHRS, YFSETQ. The CDR3 is 13 amino acids. CDR3: CASSLGTYNEQLF. The CDR3 DNA is TGCGCCAGCAGCTTGGGTACCTACAATGAGCAGCTCTTC.

The V gene is TRBV28, the J gene TRBJ2-1; TRBD2 matches at 9 bases. The CDR3 is 14 residues long. Per the germline V gene, CDR1 is MDHEN and CDR2 is SYDVKM. Trimming took 8 bases from V and 7 from J; bases not matched to a gene: 9. Written as DNA, the CDR3 is TGTGCCAGCCATGTAGCGGGGGTGGGAAATGAGCAGTTCTTC. Protein sequence: CASHVAGVGNEQFF. Full variable domain (outside the CDR3, taken from reference TRBV28 and TRBJ2-1): DVKVTQSSRYLVKRTGEKVFLECVQDMDHENMFWYRQDPGLGLRLIYFSYDVKMKEKGDIPEGYSVSREKKERFSLILESASTNQTSMYLCASHVAGVGNEQFFGPGTRLTVL.

V usage is TRBV19 and J usage is TRBJ2-1; D is unresolved. Trimming took 1 base from V and 5 from J, leaving 12 bases between them. The germline gives CDR1 LNHDA, CDR2 SQIVND (reference sequence). The CDR3 is made up of 15 amino acids. The DNA for the CDR3 is TGTGCCAGTAGTATAGTGGGGAAGACCCACAATGAGCAGTTCTTC. It codes for CASSIVGKTHNEQFF.

On this clone: A much larger clone sits a single nucleotide away, making a read error possible. The gene calls are TRBV2 and TRBJ2-1, with D perhaps matching TRBD1 or TRBD2 (5 bases each). The CDR3 totals 15 residues. Per germline, CDR1 SNHLY and CDR2 FYNNEI. The CDR3 bases are TGTGCCAGCAGTGTAGGGGACCCCCGTCCCAATGAGCAGGTCTTC. Protein sequence: CASSVGDPRPNEQVF. The full variable domain, in which reference TRBV2 and TRBJ2-1 provide the parts outside the CDR3, is EPEVTQTPSHQVTQMGQEVILRCVPISNHLYFYWYRQILGQKVEFLVSFYNNEISEKSEIFDDQFSVERPDGSNFTLKIRSTKLEDSAMYFCASSVGDPRPNEQVFGPGTRLTVL.

Worth noting for this clone: A far larger clone is off by one base, so a read error is likely. The chain uses TRBV29-1 and TRBJ2-7, with a possible D match to TRBD1 (6 bases). The CDR3 contains 14 residues. Germline loops: CDR1 SQVTM, CDR2 ANQGSEA. V was pared by 7 bases and J by 3 bases, with 19 bases between. CDR3 sequence reads: CSGGGLAGRYEQYF. The CDR3 DNA reads as TGCAGCGGTGGGGGCCTGGCAGGCCGCTACGAGCAGTACTTC.

This clone was recorded once. The chain couples TRBV7-8 to TRBJ2-1; TRBD2 matches at 9 bases. Germline V gene lookup returns CDR1 SGHVS and CDR2 FQNEAQ. This CDR3 spans 19 amino acids. After removal of 1 base from V and 2 bases from J, the junction contained 12 bases not matched to a gene. The CDR3 sequence is CASSLGMFWREGPYNEQFF. The DNA of the CDR3 is TGTGCCAGCAGCTTAGGCATGTTTTGGCGGGAGGGCCCCTACAATGAGCAGTTCTTC.

The V gene is TRBV19, the J gene TRBJ2-4; D possibly corresponds to TRBD1 (6 bases). CDR1 and CDR2 from the germline V gene are LNHDA and SQIVND (reference sequence). V lost 5 bases and J 9 bases, leaving 17 bases between the germline ends. This CDR3 has 14 amino acids. CDR3 sequence: CASSSGRGRVIQYF. CDR3 sequence (DNA): TGTGCCAGTAGTTCGGGCAGGGGTCGTGTCATTCAGTACTTC.

The chain uses TRBV28 and TRBJ2-1; 8 bases match TRBD1. The CDR3 runs 14 residues. Germline V lookup: CDR1 MDHEN, CDR2 SYDVKM. The J segment lost 7 bases and the V segment lost 6 bases, leaving 8 bases of the junction unmatched. The CDR3 DNA is TGTGCCAGCAGACGGGGACAGGTAATAAATGAGCAGTTCTTC. Translating it yields CASRRGQVINEQFF.

This clone counts as medium-sized (0.01 to 0.1%). The chain is built from TRBV6-5 and TRBJ2-7, with 7 bases matching TRBD1. The CDR3 is made up of 12 amino acids. V shed 3 bases and J 7 bases; nucleotides not matched to a gene: 3. The germline V gene has CDR1 MNHEY and CDR2 SVGAGI. The CDR3, as DNA: TGTGCCAGCAGTTATACAGGGGAAGAGCAGTACTTC. Translation gives CASSYTGEEQYF.

CDR3 in amino acids: CASSLGFRHRERTEAFF. The CDR3 nucleotides read TGTGCCAGCAGCTTAGGTTTCAGGCACAGGGAGAGAACTGAAGCTTTCTTT. The rearrangement joins TRBV7-9 to TRBJ1-1; weak D call: TRBD1 (6 bases). Germline-derived CDR1 and CDR2 are SEHNR and FQNEAQ (reference sequence). The CDR3 consists of 17 residues. The V end lost 1 base, the J end lost 5 bases, and 20 bases lay between the germline ends.

DNA of the CDR3: TGCGCCAGCAGCCAAGGACGACAGGGGGCCTACGAGCAGTACTTC. Encoded protein: CASSQGRQGAYEQYF. This rearrangement joins TRBV4-1 to TRBJ2-7; 9 bases align to TRBD1. The length of the CDR3 is 15 residues. Germline V gene sequence: CDR1 MGHRA, CDR2 YSYEKL. V shed 1 base, J shed 2 bases, and the junction held 3 bases outside the gene matches.

The chain is built from TRBV7-9 and TRBJ2-7, with D possibly matching TRBD2 (5 bases). Germline V CDR1 and CDR2: SEHNR, FQNEAQ (reference sequence). This CDR3 has 14 amino acids. V shed 5 bases and J shed 6 bases, with 17 bases lying between them. Here the CDR3 DNA reads TGTGCCAGCAGCCCAGGTTGGGTCAGCGGCGAGCAGTACTTC. Protein product: CASSPGWVSGEQYF.

This chain connects TRBV5-6 to TRBJ1-1; D uncertain. The V gene's germline CDR1 is SGHDT and CDR2 YYEEEE. This CDR3 is 13 amino acids long. Trimming pared 1 base from V and 4 bases from J, leaving 8 bases between. Here the CDR3 reads CASSLLASTEAFF. CDR3 coding DNA: TGTGCCAGCAGCTTGCTGGCGAGCACTGAAGCTTTCTTT.

A few counts support this clone. V and J are TRBV18 and TRBJ1-6; D gene uncertain. V was clipped by 1 base and J by 2 bases, with 9 bases between them. The CDR3 is 16 residues long. The germline V gene has CDR1 KGHSH and CDR2 LQKENI. The CDR3 DNA is TGTGCCAGCTCACCACTTCGGGGTACCTATAATTCACCCCTCCACTTT. Its translation is CASSPLRGTYNSPLHF. The whole variable domain, filled in from reference TRBV18 and TRBJ1-6, reads NAGVMQNPRHLVRRRGQEARLRCSPMKGHSHVYWYRQLPEEGLKFMVYLQKENIIDESGMPKERFSAEFPKEGPSILRIQQVVRGDSAAYFCASSPLRGTYNSPLHFGNGTRLTVT.

This clone is labeled medium-sized. The rearrangement uses TRBV5-6 and TRBJ1-2; TRBD1 matches at 7 bases. The J segment lost 5 bases and the V segment lost 4 bases, leaving 8 bases of the junction unmatched. This CDR3 has 14 residues. Per germline, CDR1 SGHDT and CDR2 YYEEEE. In nucleotides, the CDR3 is TGTGCCAGCAGCCCATGGACAGGAGGTTATGGCTACACCTTC. Amino acid sequence: CASSPWTGGYGYTF.

The CDR3 DNA follows: TGTGCCAGCAGCTTAGCGCTCGGACAGGGCACACCCCTCCACTTT. Protein: CASSLALGQGTPLHF. J is TRBJ1-6 and V is TRBV11-1; 8 bases are shared with TRBD1. The J segment lost 11 bases and the V segment lost 0 bases, leaving 6 bases of the junction unmatched. The CDR3 is 15 residues long. The germline V gene has CDR1 SGHAT and CDR2 FQDESV (reference sequence).

V gene TRBV19 combines with J gene TRBJ1-5, with no clear D. The CDR3 consists of 14 residues. The V and J ends lost 3 bases and 3 bases respectively, with 9 bases between them. CDR1 is LNHDA, CDR2 SQIVND, per germline (reference sequence). For the CDR3, the DNA is TGTGCCAGTAGTATCCGGGCCCACAATCAGCCCCAGCATTTT. Translating gives CASSIRAHNQPQHF.

This chain links TRBV10-1 with TRBJ2-7; D remains unclear. The CDR3 loop spans 13 amino acids. V was clipped by 3 bases and J by 2 bases, with 8 bases between them. CDR1 is WNHNN and CDR2 is SYGVQD in the germline V gene (reference sequence). DNA for the CDR3: TGCGCCAGCAGTGAACATATTACCTACGAGCAGTACTTC. Its translation is CASSEHITYEQYF.

J is TRBJ2-7 and V is TRBV6-8, with D uncertain. V lost 5 bases, J lost 2 bases, and 4 bases lay in between. In germline, CDR1 is MNHGY, CDR2 SAAAGT. This CDR3 has 11 residues. This chain's CDR3 is CASSGTYEQYF. Written as DNA, the CDR3 is TGTGCCAGCAGTGGAACCTACGAGCAGTACTTC.

The V call is TRBV10-3, the J call TRBJ2-3; 13 nucleotides match TRBD2. The V and J ends lost 0 bases and 3 bases, in that order; junction bases with no gene match: 3. Germline loops: CDR1 ENHRY, CDR2 SYGVKD. The CDR3 has 17 amino acids. CDR3 residues: CAISESRTSGRTDTQYF. Written as DNA, the CDR3 is TGTGCCATCAGTGAGTCCCGGACTAGCGGGAGAACAGATACGCAGTATTTT.